Shown below are 28 T cell receptor beta chains from a single sample sequenced in a study of identical twins. TCRdb recomputed calls from the 5' RACE reads with MiXCR, one row per CDR3 protein. Here the sample spans 550,000 to 700,000 distinct CDR3 sequences, nearly 10% being singletons. These same data were also listed under a study on yellow fever vaccine responses in identical twins.

The specimen was PBMCs. The receptors come from a woman between 18 and 30 years old in good health.

The table lists this clonotype with a few counts. V usage is TRBV7-2 and J usage is TRBJ2-2; D not certain. Trimming stripped 2 bases from V and 1 base from J, with 8 bases between. Germline V gene sequence: CDR1 SGHTA, CDR2 FQGNSA. This CDR3 spans 15 amino acids. CDR3 coding DNA: TGTGCCAGCAGCTTAAGGAGCAGGAACACCGGGGAGCTGTTTTTT. Protein sequence: CASSLRSRNTGELFF.

This clonotype was detected many times. The chain uses TRBV24-1 and TRBJ1-5, with 9 bases aligning to TRBD1. The CDR3 sequence is 15 residues long. Germline V lookup: CDR1 KGHDR, CDR2 SFDVKD. The junction had 7 bases not matched to a gene; V was cut back by 4 bases and J by 7 bases. This chain's CDR3 is CATSDPTGGGQPQHF. CDR3 in DNA: TGTGCCACCAGTGACCCGACAGGGGGGGGCCAGCCCCAGCATTTT.

This clonotype was seen repeatedly, ten times or more. The chain uses TRBV7-2 and TRBJ2-5; TRBD2 agrees at 14 bases. The CDR3 contains 16 residues. Trimming removed 5 bases from V and 2 bases from J; junction bases left unmatched: 4. Germline-derived CDR1 and CDR2 are SGHTA and FQGNSA. The chain's CDR3 is CASSPRTSGGQETQYF. CDR3 nucleotides: TGTGCCAGCAGCCCCCGGACTAGCGGGGGGCAAGAGACCCAGTACTTC.

This clonotype was seen only a few times. The genes are TRBV10-2 and TRBJ2-3; D is perhaps TRBD2 (7 bases). Trimming removed 5 bases from V and 5 bases from J, with 11 bases in between. The CDR3 covers 13 residues. Germline loops: CDR1 WSHSY, CDR2 SAAADI. CDR3 region: CASSKRDIDTQYF. Here the CDR3 DNA reads TGCGCCAGCAGTAAGCGGGACATAGATACGCAGTATTTT.

The chain combines TRBV7-6 with TRBJ2-2; tentatively, D is TRBD1 (5 bases). The CDR3 has 15 residues. Trimming removed 6 bases from V and 7 bases from J, with 18 bases in between. Germline V lookup: CDR1 SGHVS, CDR2 FNYEAQ. The CDR3 reads CASSKKWGVGGELFF. DNA of the CDR3: TGTGCCAGCAGTAAAAAATGGGGCGTTGGCGGGGAGCTGTTTTTT.

This clonotype was detected ten times or more. V and J are TRBV2 and TRBJ1-5, with a weak D call TRBD1 (5 bases). Looked up from germline, CDR1 is SNHLY and CDR2 is FYNNEI. The CDR3 has 14 amino acids. V was clipped by 10 bases and J by 3 bases, with 16 bases between them. This CDR3 reads CATGSEGPNQPQHF. The CDR3 DNA reads TGTGCCACCGGATCGGAGGGGCCCAATCAGCCCCAGCATTTT. Using reference TRBV2 and TRBJ1-5 for the parts outside the CDR3, the full variable domain is EPEVTQTPSHQVTQMGQEVILRCVPISNHLYFYWYRQILGQKVEFLVSFYNNEISEKSEIFDDQFSVERPDGSNFTLKIRSTKLEDSAMYFCATGSEGPNQPQHFGDGTRLSIL.

This clonotype was found a few times. This rearrangement joins TRBV2 to TRBJ1-5; D gene ambiguous. Per germline, CDR1 SNHLY and CDR2 FYNNEI. This CDR3 comprises 14 residues. Between the trimmed V and J ends, which lost 8 bases and 7 bases, there was a span of 18 bases. CDR3 sequence: CASGGARAWQPQHF. CDR3 DNA: TGTGCCAGCGGCGGAGCTAGGGCATGGCAGCCCCAGCATTTT.

This clonotype was recorded at least ten times. The chain joins TRBV5-5 to TRBJ1-2; no clear D. Between the trimmed V and J ends, which lost 0 bases and 6 bases, there was a span of 12 bases. The length of the CDR3 is 14 residues. Germline V CDR1 and CDR2: SGHKS, YYEKEE (reference sequence). In DNA, the CDR3 is TGTGCCAGCAGCTTGGCCATGCCGAAGAATGGCTACACCTTC. Its protein is CASSLAMPKNGYTF.

This clonotype occurred many times. This sequence joins TRBV20-1 and TRBJ2-3; 7 bases map to TRBD1. This CDR3 region has 14 residues. Germline assignment: CDR1 DFQATT and CDR2 SNEGSKA (reference sequence). With 1 base clipped from V and 1 base from J, the junction kept 2 bases outside the gene matches. CDR3 amino acids: CSARAGTGTDTQYF. CDR3 DNA: TGCAGTGCTAGAGCGGGGACAGGCACAGATACGCAGTATTTT.

This clonotype was picked up many times. The chain's CDR3 is CSAGTGGGETQYF. The CDR3 DNA reads as TGCAGCGCCGGGACAGGGGGCGGAGAGACCCAGTACTTC. The chain employs TRBV29-1 and TRBJ2-5; 12 bases are shared with TRBD1. The CDR3 sequence is 13 residues long. Germline V gives CDR1 SQVTM, CDR2 ANQGSEA. The junction had 4 bases not matched to a gene; V was cut back by 7 bases and J by 4 bases.

In its sample, this clonotype was seen a few times. The V gene is TRBV7-3, the J gene TRBJ1-6; 9 bases are a match to TRBD1. Germline V gene lookup returns CDR1 SGHTA and CDR2 FQGTGA. CDR3 size: 14 residues. V gave up 5 bases and J gave up 8 bases; unmatched junction bases: 4. CDR3 in amino acids: CASSEGQGDSPLHF. Written as DNA, the CDR3 is TGTGCCAGCAGCGAGGGACAGGGAGATTCACCCCTCCACTTT.

This chain joins TRBV27 and TRBJ2-1; D may be TRBD1 (5 bases). The CDR3 length is 15 residues. V was trimmed by 5 bases and J by 0 bases, leaving 11 bases between them. Germline assignment: CDR1 MNHEY and CDR2 SMNVEV (reference sequence). CDR3 bases: TGTGCCAGCAGTAACAGGCTGAGCTCCTACAATGAGCAGTTCTTC. Translated: CASSNRLSSYNEQFF.

This clonotype was observed a few times. V usage is TRBV12-3 or TRBV12-4 and J usage is TRBJ2-1; a possible D gene is TRBD1 (5 bases). CDR3 length: 15 amino acids. V shed 3 bases and J shed 3 bases, with 12 bases lying between them. CDR3 nucleotides: TGTGCCAGCAGTTTTTACGGCAGGGACTACAATGAGCAGTTCTTC. It is translated as CASSFYGRDYNEQFF.

A word on this clonotype: At one of its ends the junction is not consistent with the germline gene, which may arise from a read error. The chain joins TRBV7-7 to TRBJ2-5; TRBD1 matches 11 bases. The CDR3 sequence is 16 residues long. The V gene's germline CDR1 is SSHAT and CDR2 FNYEAQ (reference sequence). CDR3 protein: CASSLRTGGGEETQYF. Written as DNA, the CDR3 is TGTGCTAGCAGCTTGAGGACAGGGGGCGGCGAGGAGACCCAGTACTTC.

This clonotype was seen many times. V is TRBV6-4 and J is TRBJ2-1; 10 nucleotides agree with TRBD2. Per the germline V gene, CDR1 is MRHNA and CDR2 is SNTAGT. V dropped 6 bases and J dropped 7; count of bases not matched to a gene: 6. The CDR3 extends over 14 amino acids. The CDR3 here is CASSLAGAVNEQFF. In DNA form, the CDR3 reads TGTGCCAGCAGCCTAGCGGGAGCGGTAAATGAGCAGTTCTTC.

The table lists this clonotype with a few counts. The chain employs TRBV5-1 and TRBJ2-1; TRBD2 is a possible D gene (5 bases). V shed 0 bases and J shed 2 bases, with 9 bases lying between them. Per the germline V gene, CDR1 is SGHRS and CDR2 is YFSETQ. This CDR3 spans 15 amino acids. The DNA for the CDR3 is TGCGCCAGCAGCTTGGACGGGGTAACCTACAATGAGCAGTTCTTC. Protein product: CASSLDGVTYNEQFF.

This clonotype was recorded a few times. As DNA, the CDR3 is TGCAGTGCTAATCCGAACACCGGGGAGCTGTTTTTT. It specifies CSANPNTGELFF. This sequence joins TRBV20-1 and TRBJ2-2; D not certain. This CDR3 is built from 12 residues. V was clipped by 4 bases and J by 0 bases, with 3 bases between them. CDR1 is DFQATT, CDR2 SNEGSKA, per germline (reference sequence).

This clonotype was found a few times. The chain couples TRBV6-2 or TRBV6-3 to TRBJ2-7, with TRBD1 as a possible D gene (5 bases). Trimming removed 5 bases from V and 3 bases from J, with 11 bases in between. CDR1 is MNHEY, CDR2 SVGEGT, per germline. The CDR3 loop spans 13 amino acids. DNA of the CDR3: TGTGCCAGCAGTGGGATAGACAGCTACGAGCAGTACTTC. It yields the protein CASSGIDSYEQYF.

This chain joins TRBV6-5 and TRBJ1-2; 8 positions match TRBD1. J lost 14 bases, V lost 5 bases, and 7 bases had no gene match. The CDR3 covers 11 residues. CDR1 MNHEY and CDR2 SVGAGI come from the germline V gene. CDR3 in DNA: TGTGCCAGCAGTACCGGGACAGGCGAAACCTTC. Residues: CASSTGTGETF.

Many counts were recorded for this clonotype. This rearrangement joins TRBV2 to TRBJ2-2, with D perhaps TRBD2 (5 bases). The CDR3 extends over 13 amino acids. Germline-derived CDR1 and CDR2 are SNHLY and FYNNEI. V was shortened by 2 bases and J by 5 bases, with 6 bases between the two germline ends. Written as DNA, the CDR3 is TGTGCCAGCAGTGAACCGGGGACCGGGGAGCTGTTTTTT. This sequence encodes CASSEPGTGELFF.

This clonotype was detected a few times. The chain joins TRBV7-2 to TRBJ2-7; D possibly corresponds to TRBD1 (5 bases). The germline V gene encodes CDR1 SGHTA and CDR2 FQGNSA. This CDR3 is built from 15 residues. V lost 0 bases and J lost 3, with 12 bases in between. CDR3 nucleotide sequence: TGTGCCAGCAGCTTAGCTAGGGGCCAGAGCTACGAGCAGTACTTC. Protein sequence: CASSLARGQSYEQYF.

The CDR3: CASSLEFRTSGANVLTF. The CDR3 DNA is TGTGCCAGCAGCTTAGAATTTAGGACATCTGGGGCCAACGTCCTGACTTTC. This chain connects TRBV11-2 to TRBJ2-6; D may be TRBD1 (5 bases). V was shortened by 0 bases and J by 1 base, with 10 bases between the two germline ends. Germline CDR1 reads SGHAT; CDR2 reads FQNNGV. This CDR3 spans 17 amino acids. The entire variable domain, with the rest obtained from reference TRBV11-2 and TRBJ2-6, is as follows: EAGVAQSPRYKIIEKRQSVAFWCNPISGHATLYWYQQILGQGPKLLIQFQNNGVVDDSQLPKDRFSAERLKGVDSTLKIQPAKLEDSAVYLCASSLEFRTSGANVLTFGAGSRLTVL.

This clonotype was recorded a few times. The CDR3 nucleotides read TGTGCCAGCAGCGCCCAGGGTGGTAGCGGGGGGCCCTACGAGCAGTACTTC. This codes for CASSAQGGSGGPYEQYF. V and J are TRBV7-8 and TRBJ2-7, with TRBD2 identical over 10 bases. Unmatched junction bases numbered 12, after V lost 5 bases and J lost 2 bases. The CDR3 contains 17 residues. Germline V gives CDR1 SGHVS, CDR2 FQNEAQ.

This clonotype has a count of ten or more. V gene TRBV6-2 or TRBV6-3 combines with J gene TRBJ2-1; 9 bases are shared with TRBD2. Germline V gene lookup returns CDR1 MNHEY and CDR2 SVGEGT. This CDR3 comprises 16 residues. J gave up 0 bases and V 6 bases, and 6 bases lay outside the gene matches. The chain's CDR3 is CASSGLAPSSYNEQFF. CDR3 coding DNA: TGTGCCAGCAGCGGACTAGCGCCAAGCTCCTACAATGAGCAGTTCTTC.

This clonotype was seen at least ten times. The rearrangement joins TRBV9 to TRBJ2-5, with D perhaps being TRBD1 or TRBD2 (5 bases each). V lost 0 bases to trimming and J lost 1 base, with 16 bases between them. The CDR3 extends over 17 amino acids. The germline V gene has CDR1 SGDLS and CDR2 YYNGEE. CDR3 residues: CASSVEIGGISQETQYF. For the CDR3, the DNA is TGTGCCAGCAGCGTAGAAATTGGGGGTATCTCCCAAGAGACCCAGTACTTC. The full variable domain, rest sourced from reference TRBV9 and TRBJ2-5, is DSGVTQTPKHLITATGQRVTLRCSPRSGDLSVYWYQQSLDQGLQFLIQYYNGEERAKGNILERFSAQQFPDLHSELNLSSLELGDSALYFCASSVEIGGISQETQYFGPGTRLLVL.

This rearrangement joins TRBV7-3 to TRBJ1-6; 7 positions match TRBD1. V was pared by 5 bases and J by 6 bases, with 7 bases of the junction left unmatched. The CDR3 spans 15 residues. Germline CDR1 SGHTA, CDR2 FQGTGA. Here the CDR3 DNA reads TGTGCCAGCAGCGCAAACAGGGGATCTAATTCACCCCTCCACTTT. It is translated as CASSANRGSNSPLHF.

The rearrangement links TRBV7-2 to TRBJ2-7; 12 nucleotides agree with TRBD2. CDR1 is SGHTA, CDR2 FQGNSA, per germline. V shed 5 bases and J 6 bases; nucleotides not matched to a gene: 8. The CDR3 extends over 15 amino acids. This CDR3 is CASSPSGGAGPEQYF. The CDR3 DNA follows: TGTGCCAGCAGCCCTAGCGGGGGGGCCGGTCCCGAGCAGTACTTC.

The chain joins TRBV6-5 to TRBJ2-5, with TRBD2 identical over 12 bases. The CDR3 sequence is 15 residues long. Trimming removed 2 bases from V and 7 bases from J; junction bases left unmatched: 5. Germline-derived CDR1 and CDR2 are MNHEY and SVGAGI. CDR3 in amino acids: CASSYLAGGQATQYF. In DNA, the CDR3 is TGTGCCAGCAGTTACCTAGCGGGGGGGCAGGCGACCCAGTACTTC.